The present T cell receptor (beta chain) was sequenced within a study of OX40 agonist ivuxolimab in advanced cancers. Sequencing used immunoSEQ multiplex PCR; TCRdb keeps in-frame clones, though not all of them. The sample holds tens of thousands of clones, roughly 90% seen once. Trimming removed 2 bases from V and 5 bases from J, with 15 bases in between. From germline, CDR1 is KGHSH and CDR2 LQKENI. CDR3 length: 16 amino acids. This specimen consisted of CD4+ or CD8+ T cells sorted from blood, obtained in a trial of the OX40 agonist ivuxolimab. The TCR comes from an adult with an advanced solid tumor such as melanoma, head and neck, liver or kidney cancer. This rearrangement joins TRBV18 to TRBJ2-2; either TRBD1 or TRBD2 may supply D (5 bases each). CDR3 in amino acids: CASSPKERGWTGELFF. The CDR3 nucleotides read TGTGCCAGCTCACCAAAAGAGAGGGGTTGGACCGGGGAGCTGTTTTTT.